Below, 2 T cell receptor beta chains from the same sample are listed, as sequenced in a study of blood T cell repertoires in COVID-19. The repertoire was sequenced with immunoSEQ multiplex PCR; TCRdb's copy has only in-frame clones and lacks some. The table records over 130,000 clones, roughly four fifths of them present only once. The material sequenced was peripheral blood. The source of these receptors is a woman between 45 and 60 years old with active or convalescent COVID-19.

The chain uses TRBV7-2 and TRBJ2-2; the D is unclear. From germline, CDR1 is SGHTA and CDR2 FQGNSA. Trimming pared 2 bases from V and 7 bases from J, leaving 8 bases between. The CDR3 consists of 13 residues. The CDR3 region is CASSLSGIGELFF. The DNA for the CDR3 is TGTGCCAGCAGCTTATCAGGAATCGGGGAGCTGTTTTTT. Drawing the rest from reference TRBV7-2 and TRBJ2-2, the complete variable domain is GAGVSQSPSNKVTEKGKDVELRCDPISGHTALYWYRQSLGQGLEFLIYFQGNSAPDKSGLPSDRFSAERTGGSVSTLTIQRTQQEDSAVYLCASSLSGIGELFFGEGSRLTVL.

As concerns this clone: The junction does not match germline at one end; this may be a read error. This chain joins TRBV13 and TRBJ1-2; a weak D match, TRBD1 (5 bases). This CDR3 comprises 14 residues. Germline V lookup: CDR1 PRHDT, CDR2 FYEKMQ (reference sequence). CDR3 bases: TGTGCCAGCAGCCTAGGGCAGGGCCGGTATGGCTACACCTTC. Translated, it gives CASSLGQGRYGYTF.